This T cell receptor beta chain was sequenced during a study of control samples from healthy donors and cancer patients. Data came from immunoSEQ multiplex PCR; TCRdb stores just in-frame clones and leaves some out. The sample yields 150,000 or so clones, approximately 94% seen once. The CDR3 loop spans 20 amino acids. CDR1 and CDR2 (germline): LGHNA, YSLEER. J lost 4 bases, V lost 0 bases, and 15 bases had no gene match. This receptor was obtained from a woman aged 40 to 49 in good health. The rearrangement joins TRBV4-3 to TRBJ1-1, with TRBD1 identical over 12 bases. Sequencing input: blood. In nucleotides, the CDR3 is TGCGCCAGCAGCCAAGATTCGGCGGGACAGGGGGCCTTATTAAGCACTGAAGCTTTCTTT. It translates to CASSQDSAGQGALLSTEAFF.